This passage covers 20 T cell receptor beta chains from one sample sequenced in a study of shared clonotypes between healthy human individuals. In the naive CD8 group, cells lacked CD45RO and were positively selected for CCR7, so terminally differentiated effector memory CD45RA+ cells were left out. Produced via immunoSEQ multiplex PCR; TCRdb's table is partial and in-frame only. The sample shows approximately 2,200,000 clones, about 92% of them seen only once. Sequenced material: naive CD8+ T cells from PBMCs. The receptor set was obtained from a man aged 18 to 30 in good health. Some clones in this sample may be carry-over from other donors' samples.

A remark on this clone: Other DNA variants within this sample encode the same CDR3. CDR3 DNA sequence: TGTGCCAGCAGTTTAACGCAGGGGGACACTGAAGCTTTCTTT. This codes for CASSLTQGDTEAFF. The chain carries TRBV28 and TRBJ1-1; 7 nucleotides match TRBD1. After removal of 2 bases from V and 3 bases from J, the junction contained 3 bases not matched to a gene. The CDR3 sequence is 14 residues long. Germline V gene lookup returns CDR1 MDHEN and CDR2 SYDVKM.

A note on this clone: This specimen includes other DNA sequences encoding the same CDR3. J is TRBJ1-1 and V is TRBV7-8; no firm D call. The V end lost 0 bases, the J end lost 1 base, and 6 bases lay between the germline ends. The CDR3 is 14 amino acids. Per germline, CDR1 SGHVS and CDR2 FQNEAQ. CDR3 amino acids: CASSLAGRNTEAFF. The CDR3 DNA follows: TGTGCCAGCAGCTTAGCCGGCCGGAACACTGAAGCTTTCTTT.

The chain has TRBV28 and TRBJ1-1; tentative D call: TRBD1 (5 bases). V was pared by 7 bases and J by 0 bases, with 12 bases between. Germline V gene sequence: CDR1 MDHEN, CDR2 SYDVKM. The CDR3 runs 14 residues. CDR3 in DNA: TGTGCCAGCAAGGTGGGGGGAGTGAACACTGAAGCTTTCTTT. Amino acid sequence: CASKVGGVNTEAFF.

The chain joins TRBV28 to TRBJ1-5, with D possibly matching TRBD1 (6 bases). Deletions cut 5 bases from V and 6 bases from J, with 17 bases between. CDR1 is MDHEN, CDR2 SYDVKM, per germline. This CDR3 is 15 amino acids long. CDR3 sequence: CASSRNRVVSQPQHF. The DNA for the CDR3 is TGTGCCAGCAGTCGAAACAGGGTTGTTAGTCAGCCCCAGCATTTT.

The V call is TRBV10-2, the J call TRBJ2-1; D unclear. The CDR3 is 15 amino acids. Germline V gives CDR1 WSHSY, CDR2 SAAADI. The V gene lost 0 bases and the J gene lost 6 bases, with 12 bases spanning the gap. The CDR3 DNA follows: TGCGCCAGCAGTGAGTCTTCGAGGCAGCTCAATGAGCAGTTCTTC. Translating gives CASSESSRQLNEQFF.

The V call is TRBV2, the J call TRBJ1-2, with 9 bases aligning to TRBD1. Trimming took 6 bases from V and 4 from J; bases not matched to a gene: 12. Looked up from germline, CDR1 is SNHLY and CDR2 is FYNNEI. CDR3 size: 16 residues. CDR3: CASRTPGQGGSYGYTF. The CDR3 DNA follows: TGTGCCAGCAGGACTCCGGGACAGGGAGGGAGCTATGGCTACACCTTC.

This clone was picked up one time. This chain links TRBV7-9 with TRBJ2-7; D ambiguous. CDR3 length: 13 residues. V shed 3 bases and J shed 2 bases, with 8 bases lying between them. Looked up from germline, CDR1 is SEHNR and CDR2 is FQNEAQ (reference sequence). The CDR3 loop reads CASSFLATYEQYF. For the CDR3, the DNA is TGTGCCAGCAGCTTTTTAGCTACCTACGAGCAGTACTTC.

The genes are TRBV6-1 and TRBJ1-1; D is unclear. The V and J ends lost 7 bases and 4 bases respectively, with 4 bases between them. CDR1 and CDR2 (germline): MNHNS, SASEGT. There are 10 residues in the CDR3. The CDR3 nucleotides read TGTGCCAGCAAGGCCACTGAAGCTTTCTTT. This encodes CASKATEAFF.

The CDR3 region has the DNA TGTGCCAGCAGCCAAGCGATACGACTAGCGGGAGGAAATATCAAAACCGACAACAGGGAGCTGTTTTTT. This codes for CASSQAIRLAGGNIKTDNRELFF. The gene calls are TRBV4-2 and TRBJ2-2; TRBD2 matches 13 bases. The CDR3 consists of 23 residues. Per the germline V gene, CDR1 is LGHNA and CDR2 is YNFKEQ. Trimming removed 1 base from V and 9 bases from J; junction bases left unmatched: 26.

This chain joins TRBV7-6 and TRBJ1-4; D unresolved. Trimming left V 0 bases short and J 6 bases short, with 8 bases between. CDR1 and CDR2 from the germline V gene are SGHVS and FNYEAQ. The CDR3 runs to 14 residues. CDR3 nucleotide sequence: TGTGCCAGCAGCTTAGCGGGCCGGTATGAAAAACTGTTTTTT. Amino acids: CASSLAGRYEKLFF.

This sequence joins TRBV27 and TRBJ2-1; 8 bases map to TRBD1. Germline loops: CDR1 MNHEY, CDR2 SMNVEV (reference sequence). The CDR3 is 14 amino acids. V lost 3 bases, J lost 9 bases, and 7 bases stayed unmatched. The CDR3 region is CASSFGRGHSEQFF. The CDR3, as DNA: TGTGCCAGCAGTTTCGGCAGGGGGCATAGTGAGCAGTTCTTC.

The genes are TRBV7-3 and TRBJ2-2; D call uncertain. Germline V gene data show CDR1 as SGHTA and CDR2 as FQGTGA. Trimming left V 5 bases short and J 4 bases short, with 11 bases between. CDR3 size: 14 residues. CDR3 sequence (DNA): TGTGCCAGCAGCCCCTACGCTGGCACCGGGGAGCTGTTTTTT. This translates into CASSPYAGTGELFF.

This chain links TRBV27 with TRBJ2-1; no clear D gene. Between the trimmed V and J ends, which lost 5 bases and 0 bases, there was a span of 32 bases. This CDR3 has 22 amino acids. CDR1 and CDR2 (germline): MNHEY, SMNVEV (reference sequence). The CDR3 DNA is TGTGCCAGCAGTGACCGCCACACCAAATCTAGATCGCGGTCCTACTCCTACAATGAGCAGTTCTTC. It codes for CASSDRHTKSRSRSYSYNEQFF.

The J gene is TRBJ2-1, the V gene TRBV7-8; D not certain. V shed 2 bases and J shed 9 bases, with 8 bases lying between them. The CDR3 sequence is 12 residues long. Germline-derived CDR1 and CDR2 are SGHVS and FQNEAQ. The CDR3 sequence is CASSLYRGEQFF. CDR3 bases: TGTGCCAGCAGCTTATACCGCGGTGAGCAGTTCTTC.

The table lists this clone with a count of one. The chain has TRBV7-8 and TRBJ1-2; D not certain. V shed 2 bases and J shed 3 bases, with 13 bases lying between them. From germline, CDR1 is SGHVS and CDR2 FQNEAQ. This CDR3 comprises 15 residues. The CDR3 nucleotides read TGTGCCAGCAGCTTAAGGCGAGCCGCGGACTATGGCTACACCTTC. Its protein is CASSLRRAADYGYTF.

The chain uses TRBV28 and TRBJ1-2; D is perhaps TRBD1 (6 bases). Trimming stripped 6 bases from V and 4 bases from J, with 15 bases between. The CDR3 is made up of 14 amino acids. Per the germline V gene, CDR1 is MDHEN and CDR2 is SYDVKM. The CDR3 DNA reads TGTGCCAGCAGGGAGGGGCGAGGGGGCTATGGCTACACCTTC. This translates into CASREGRGGYGYTF.

The chain recombines TRBV28 with TRBJ2-1; 10 bases are a match to TRBD1. J was trimmed by 6 bases and V by 7 bases; bases with no gene match: 9. In germline, CDR1 is MDHEN, CDR2 SYDVKM. This CDR3 has 15 residues. CDR3 nucleotide sequence: TGTGCCAGCACCCTCCGGGACAGGGGATTCAATGAGCAGTTCTTC. It codes for CASTLRDRGFNEQFF.

This chain links TRBV9 with TRBJ2-5, with 10 bases aligning to TRBD2. Germline-derived CDR1 and CDR2 are SGDLS and YYNGEE. CDR3 size: 16 residues. With V trimmed by 2 bases and J by 5 bases, 9 bases remained unmatched. CDR3 bases: TGTGCCAGCAGCGTCGCTCTAGCGGGAGAGGGGGAGACCCAGTACTTC. Protein: CASSVALAGEGETQYF.

J is TRBJ2-3 and V is TRBV27, with D uncertain. This CDR3 is built from 16 residues. Germline CDR1 MNHEY, CDR2 SMNVEV (reference sequence). The V end lost 6 bases, the J end lost 0 bases, and 16 bases lay between the germline ends. The CDR3, as DNA: TGTGCCAGCAGCCTCAAGTCGCCGGGTAGCACAGATACGCAGTATTTT. Translating it yields CASSLKSPGSTDTQYF.

The rearrangement links TRBV9 to TRBJ2-4; 7 nucleotides align to TRBD1. The CDR3 has 13 residues. The V and J ends lost 2 bases and 10 bases, in that order; junction bases with no gene match: 6. CDR1 SGDLS and CDR2 YYNGEE come from the germline V gene. CDR3 sequence: CASSVGTAPIQYF. In DNA, the CDR3 is TGTGCCAGCAGCGTCGGGACAGCTCCAATTCAGTACTTC. The variable domain in full, completed from reference TRBV9 and TRBJ2-4, reads DSGVTQTPKHLITATGQRVTLRCSPRSGDLSVYWYQQSLDQGLQFLIQYYNGEERAKGNILERFSAQQFPDLHSELNLSSLELGDSALYFCASSVGTAPIQYFGAGTRLSVL.